One and the same sample provided the 12 T cell receptor beta chains below, sequenced in a study of T cell responses to AZD1222 COVID-19 vaccine. Produced via immunoSEQ multiplex PCR; TCRdb's table is partial and in-frame only. The sample holds 84,000 or so clones, 70% to 90% seen once. Material: peripheral blood, obtained on day 0 of AZD1222 vaccination. All receptors come from an adult in good health.

CDR3: CAIRNEGANTEAFF. The CDR3 bases are TGTGCCATCCGTAACGAGGGGGCGAACACTGAAGCTTTCTTT. This chain uses TRBV19 with TRBJ1-1; 7 bases are a match to TRBD1. Per germline, CDR1 LNHDA and CDR2 SQIVND (reference sequence). The trim removed 10 bases at V and 1 base at J, leaving 9 bases unmatched. CDR3 length: 14 amino acids.

The chain combines TRBV19 with TRBJ1-5, with D unresolved. Trimming removed 6 bases at V and 3 bases at J, with 12 bases between. The germline gives CDR1 LNHDA, CDR2 SQIVND (reference sequence). This CDR3 contains 14 residues. The CDR3 region is CASRPAIINQPQHF. The CDR3, as DNA: TGTGCCAGTAGGCCGGCCATAATCAATCAGCCCCAGCATTTT.

V gene TRBV11-2 combines with J gene TRBJ1-2; no clear D. Germline CDR1 SGHAT, CDR2 FQNNGV. CDR3 length: 15 residues. V was cut by 1 base and J by 3 bases, with 12 bases left in between. In DNA, the CDR3 is TGTGCCAGCAGCTTAGGGAAGGGCCGGGACTATGGCTACACCTTC. It yields the protein CASSLGKGRDYGYTF.

The rearrangement joins TRBV9 to TRBJ2-1; D remains ambiguous. Germline V gives CDR1 SGDLS, CDR2 YYNGEE. The ends were cut back, 3 bases at V and 3 bases at J, with 19 bases in the middle. The CDR3 sequence is 17 residues long. CDR3 in DNA: TGTGCCAGCAGCGAGAGCTCCAGCTCCCTGCTCTACAATGAGCAGTTCTTC. This sequence encodes CASSESSSSLLYNEQFF. Combining the CDR3 with reference TRBV9 and TRBJ2-1 gives the whole variable domain DSGVTQTPKHLITATGQRVTLRCSPRSGDLSVYWYQQSLDQGLQFLIQYYNGEERAKGNILERFSAQQFPDLHSELNLSSLELGDSALYFCASSESSSSLLYNEQFFGPGTRLTVL.

The chain uses TRBV6-5 and TRBJ1-5, with no clear D. The CDR3 length is 13 residues. Trimming shortened V by 7 bases and J by 0 bases, and 7 bases separated the two germline ends. The germline V gene encodes CDR1 MNHEY and CDR2 SVGAGI. The CDR3 reads CASKGFSNQPQHF. CDR3 nucleotides: TGTGCCAGCAAGGGCTTTAGCAATCAGCCCCAGCATTTT.

V is TRBV3-1 (or the pseudogene TRBV3-2) and J is TRBJ2-2, with TRBD1 as a possible D gene (6 bases). CDR1 and CDR2 (germline): LGHDT, YNNKEL (reference sequence). This CDR3 is built from 17 residues. V was pared by 0 bases and J by 5 bases, with 16 bases between. CDR3 sequence (DNA): TGTGCCAGCAGCCAAGAGGGGGCGGCGGTCCTAACCGGGGAGCTGTTTTTT. This sequence encodes CASSQEGAAVLTGELFF.

This clone occurred a few times. This chain connects TRBV5-1 to TRBJ1-1; unclear D gene. CDR1 and CDR2 (germline): SGHRS, YFSETQ. This CDR3 has 14 amino acids. The V end was cut by 2 bases, the J end by 3 bases, with 11 bases between. CDR3 nucleotides: TGCGCCAGCAGCTTATGGGAAAGGCACACTGAAGCTTTCTTT. Residues: CASSLWERHTEAFF.

The CDR3 is CASSLGGGGKSPYEQYF. In DNA, the CDR3 is TGCGCCAGCAGCTTGGGTGGAGGGGGCAAAAGCCCTTACGAGCAGTACTTC. J is TRBJ2-7 and V is TRBV5-1; TRBD1 might be the D (7 bases). The V end lost 0 bases, the J end lost 4 bases, and 20 bases lay between the germline ends. CDR3 length: 17 residues. Germline loops: CDR1 SGHRS, CDR2 YFSETQ.

This chain joins TRBV30 and TRBJ1-2, with 7 bases identical to TRBD1. CDR3 size: 11 residues. CDR1 GTSNPN and CDR2 SVGIG come from the germline V gene (reference sequence). Trimming cost V 3 bases and J 7 bases; bases outside gene matches: 2. Written as DNA, the CDR3 is TGTGCCTGGAGGACAGGGTTTGGCTACACCTTC. Translated, it gives CAWRTGFGYTF.

This clone occurred a few times. The chain joins TRBV9 to TRBJ2-7; D tentatively reads TRBD1 or TRBD2 (5 bases each). The CDR3 contains 14 residues. Trimming removed 3 bases at V and 7 bases at J, with 17 bases between. The V gene's germline CDR1 is SGDLS and CDR2 YYNGEE. The CDR3 DNA reads as TGTGCCAGCAGCGCGGGACCCCCACGTTGGGAGCAGTACTTC. This translates into CASSAGPPRWEQYF.

V gene TRBV18 combines with J gene TRBJ2-1; 7 positions agree with TRBD1. V gave up 6 bases and J gave up 7 bases; unmatched junction bases: 12. CDR1 is KGHSH and CDR2 is LQKENI in the germline V gene. There are 15 residues in the CDR3. The CDR3 DNA sequence: TGTGCCAGCTCTAACTTAGAGGGGGCAGGAAATGAGCAGTTCTTC. Translated, it gives CASSNLEGAGNEQFF.

The genes are TRBV11-2 and TRBJ1-4; D is possibly TRBD1 (5 bases). The CDR3 loop spans 16 amino acids. Per the germline V gene, CDR1 is SGHAT and CDR2 is FQNNGV. V was shortened by 0 bases and J by 5 bases, with 13 bases between the two germline ends. The CDR3 DNA reads TGTGCCAGCAGCTTAGATCAGGGCGTCGGAAATGAAAAACTGTTTTTT. Protein: CASSLDQGVGNEKLFF.